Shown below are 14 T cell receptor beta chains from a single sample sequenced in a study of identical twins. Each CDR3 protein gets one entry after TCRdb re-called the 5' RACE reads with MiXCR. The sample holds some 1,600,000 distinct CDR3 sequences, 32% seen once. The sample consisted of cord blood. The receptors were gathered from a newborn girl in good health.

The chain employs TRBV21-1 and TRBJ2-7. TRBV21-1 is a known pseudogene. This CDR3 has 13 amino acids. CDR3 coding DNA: TGTGCCAGCAGCTCCCTAGAGACGGGCGAGCAGTACTTC. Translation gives CASSSLETGEQYF.

As DNA, the CDR3 is TGTGCCAGCAGCCAAGAAGCGCTAGCGGGTAGGAGCTCCTACGAGCAGTACTTC. Its protein is CASSQEALAGRSSYEQYF. The rearrangement joins TRBV3-1 to TRBJ2-7; 8 bases are a match to TRBD2. Per germline, CDR1 LGHDT and CDR2 YNNKEL (reference sequence). V lost 0 bases, J lost 0 bases, and 10 bases stayed unmatched. CDR3 length equals 18 residues.

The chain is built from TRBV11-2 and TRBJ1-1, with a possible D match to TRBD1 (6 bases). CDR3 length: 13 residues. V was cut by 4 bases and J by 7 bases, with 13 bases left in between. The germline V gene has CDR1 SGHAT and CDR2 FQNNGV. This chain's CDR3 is CASSSQGRGEAFF. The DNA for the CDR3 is TGTGCCAGCAGCTCACAGGGACGGGGTGAAGCTTTCTTT.

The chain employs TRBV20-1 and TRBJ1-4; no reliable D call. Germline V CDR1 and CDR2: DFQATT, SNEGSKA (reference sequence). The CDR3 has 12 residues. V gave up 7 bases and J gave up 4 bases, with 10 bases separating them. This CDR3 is CSGGARNEKLFF. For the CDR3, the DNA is TGCAGTGGAGGCGCCCGTAATGAAAAACTGTTTTTT.

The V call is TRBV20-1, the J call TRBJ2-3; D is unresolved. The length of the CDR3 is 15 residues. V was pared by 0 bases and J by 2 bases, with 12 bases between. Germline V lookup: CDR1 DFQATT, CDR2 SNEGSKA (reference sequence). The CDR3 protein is CSARDSGRPTDTQYF. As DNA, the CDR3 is TGCAGTGCTAGAGATTCGGGCAGGCCCACAGATACGCAGTATTTT.

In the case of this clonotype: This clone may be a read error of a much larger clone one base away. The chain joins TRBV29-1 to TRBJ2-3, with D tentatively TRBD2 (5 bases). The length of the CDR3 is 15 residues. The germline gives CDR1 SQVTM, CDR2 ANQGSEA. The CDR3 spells CGVEELDASTDTQYF. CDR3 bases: TGCGGCGTTGAAGAACTAGACGCTAGCACAGATACGCAGTATTTT.

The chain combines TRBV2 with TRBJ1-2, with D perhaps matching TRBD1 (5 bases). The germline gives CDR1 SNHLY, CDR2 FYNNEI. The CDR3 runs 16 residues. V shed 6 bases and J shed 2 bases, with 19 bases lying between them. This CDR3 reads CASRKDSGTENYGYTF. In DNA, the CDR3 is TGTGCCAGCAGGAAGGACTCCGGGACGGAAAACTATGGCTACACCTTC.

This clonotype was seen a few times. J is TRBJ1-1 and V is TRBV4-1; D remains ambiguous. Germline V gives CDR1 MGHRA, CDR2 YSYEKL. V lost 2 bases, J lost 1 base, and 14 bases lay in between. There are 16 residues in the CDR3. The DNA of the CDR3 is TGCGCCAGCAGCCAACCCTTGGGGAGGCGGAACACTGAAGCTTTCTTT. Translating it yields CASSQPLGRRNTEAFF.

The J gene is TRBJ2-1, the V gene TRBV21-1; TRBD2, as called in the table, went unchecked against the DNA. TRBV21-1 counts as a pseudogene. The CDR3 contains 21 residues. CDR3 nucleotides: TGTGCCAGCCTACAAGCCCTCCCGGGACTAGCGGGGGGACACTCCTACAATAAGCAGTTCTTC. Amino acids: CASLQALPGLAGGHSYNKQFF.

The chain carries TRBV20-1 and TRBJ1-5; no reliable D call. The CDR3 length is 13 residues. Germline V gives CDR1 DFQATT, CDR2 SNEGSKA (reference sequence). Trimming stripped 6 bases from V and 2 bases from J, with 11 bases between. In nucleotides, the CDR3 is TGCAGTGCCCCCCGACGGCGCAATCAGCCCCAGCATTTT. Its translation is CSAPRRRNQPQHF.

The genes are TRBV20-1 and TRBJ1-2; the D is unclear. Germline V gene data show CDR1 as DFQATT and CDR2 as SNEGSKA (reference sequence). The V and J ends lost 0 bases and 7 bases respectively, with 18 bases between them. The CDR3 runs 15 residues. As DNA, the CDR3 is TGCAGTGCTAGAGATCGCAGCCGAGACGGTCGTGGCTACACCTTC. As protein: CSARDRSRDGRGYTF.

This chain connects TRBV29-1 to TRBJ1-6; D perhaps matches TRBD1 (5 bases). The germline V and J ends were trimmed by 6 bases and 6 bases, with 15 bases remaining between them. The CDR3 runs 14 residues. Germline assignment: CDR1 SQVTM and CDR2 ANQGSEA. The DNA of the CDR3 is TGCAGCGTGTGCAGGGCCTGGGTTAATTCACCCCTCCACTTT. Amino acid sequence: CSVCRAWVNSPLHF.

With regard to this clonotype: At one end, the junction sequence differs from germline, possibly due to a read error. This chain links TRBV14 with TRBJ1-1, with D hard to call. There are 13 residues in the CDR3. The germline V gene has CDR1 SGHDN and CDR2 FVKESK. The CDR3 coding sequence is TGTGCCAGCAGCCAAAATATGAACGCTGAAGCTTTCTTT. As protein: CASSQNMNAEAFF.

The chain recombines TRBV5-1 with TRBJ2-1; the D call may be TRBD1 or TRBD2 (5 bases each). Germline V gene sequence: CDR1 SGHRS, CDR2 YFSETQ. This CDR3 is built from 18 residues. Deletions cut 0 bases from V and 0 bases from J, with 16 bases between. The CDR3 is CASSLAIARDSSYNEQFF. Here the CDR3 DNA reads TGCGCCAGCAGCTTGGCCATAGCGCGTGACAGCTCCTACAATGAGCAGTTCTTC.